The clone carrying this T cell receptor (beta chain) was observed at least ten times. Its antigen remains unknown. The junction and the germline gene differ at one end; a read error may be behind it. The TCR beta CDR3 regions underwent amplification from RNA transcripts. First-round RT-PCR relied on HTBI primers, and a second-round multiplex PCR came next. TCRdb re-derived calls from the multiplex PCR reads in MiXCR, one entry per CDR3 protein. Here the sample spans 300,000 to 400,000 distinct CDR3 sequences, about a sixth being singletons. The length of the CDR3 is 14 residues. Germline CDR1 is LGHDT and CDR2 is YNNKEL (reference sequence). This sample is part of a study of Graves' ophthalmopathy and Graves' hyperthyroidism. Study-level background: Peripheral blood was obtained at first diagnosis, ahead of any treatment.

Study outcomes and limitations: Ophthalmopathy and stable hyperthyroidism were discriminated by a 13-signature model, with around 88% sensitivity and nearly 84% specificity. Progression of ophthalmopathy was predicted by the model with 60% to 71% sensitivity and around 77% specificity.

Exclusion criteria comprised other autoimmune diseases, uncontrolled infections, pregnancy or lactation in patients. The origin of this receptor is an adult man with Graves' ophthalmopathy. V gene TRBV3-1 combines with J gene TRBJ1-1, with 7 bases that match TRBD1. The sample taken for sequencing was peripheral blood. CDR3 protein: CASSQQGRNTEAFF. CDR3 DNA sequence: TGTGCTAGCAGCCAACAGGGGCGGAACACTGAAGCTTTCTTT.